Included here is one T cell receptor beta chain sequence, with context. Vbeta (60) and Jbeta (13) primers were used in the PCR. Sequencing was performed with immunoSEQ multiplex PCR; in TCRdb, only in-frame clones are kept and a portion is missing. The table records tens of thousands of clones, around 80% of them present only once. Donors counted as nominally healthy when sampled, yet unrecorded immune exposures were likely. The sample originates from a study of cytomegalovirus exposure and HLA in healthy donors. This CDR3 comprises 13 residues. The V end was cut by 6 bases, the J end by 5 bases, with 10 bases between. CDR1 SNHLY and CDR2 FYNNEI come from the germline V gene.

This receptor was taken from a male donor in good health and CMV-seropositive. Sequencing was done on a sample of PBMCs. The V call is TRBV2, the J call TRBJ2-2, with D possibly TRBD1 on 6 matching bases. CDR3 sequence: CASRKQGTGELFF. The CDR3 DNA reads TGTGCCAGCAGAAAACAGGGTACCGGGGAGCTGTTTTTT.